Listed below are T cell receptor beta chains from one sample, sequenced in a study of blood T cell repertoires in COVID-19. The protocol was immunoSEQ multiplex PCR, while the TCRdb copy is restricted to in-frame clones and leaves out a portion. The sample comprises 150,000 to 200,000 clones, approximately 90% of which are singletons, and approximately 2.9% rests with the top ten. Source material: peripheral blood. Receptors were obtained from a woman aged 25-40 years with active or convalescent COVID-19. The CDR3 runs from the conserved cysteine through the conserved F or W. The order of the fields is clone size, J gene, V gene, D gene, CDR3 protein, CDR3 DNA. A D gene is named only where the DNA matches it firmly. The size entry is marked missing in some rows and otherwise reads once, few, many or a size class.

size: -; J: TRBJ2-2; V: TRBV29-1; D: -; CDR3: CSARTVNTGELFF; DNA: TGCAGCGCTCGGACAGTAAACACCGGGGAGCTGTTTTTT
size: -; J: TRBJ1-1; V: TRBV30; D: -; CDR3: CAWNPVNMNTEAFF; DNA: TGTGCCTGGAACCCAGTTAACATGAACACTGAAGCTTTCTTT
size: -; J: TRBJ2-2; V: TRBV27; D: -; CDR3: CASTSTGELFF; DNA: TGTGCCAGCACCAGCACCGGGGAGCTGTTTTTT
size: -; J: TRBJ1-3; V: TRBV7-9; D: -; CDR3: CATSRGSGNTIYF; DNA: TGTGCCACGTCAAGGGGCTCTGGAAACACCATATATTTT
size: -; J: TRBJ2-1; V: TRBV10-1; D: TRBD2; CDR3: CASSDPGGPGNEQFF; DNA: TGCGCCAGCAGTGACCCGGGAGGGCCGGGCAATGAGCAGTTCTTC
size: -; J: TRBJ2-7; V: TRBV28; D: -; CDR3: CASRGELTPLYEQYF; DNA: TGTGCCAGCAGGGGAGAGCTTACCCCACTCTACGAGCAGTACTTC
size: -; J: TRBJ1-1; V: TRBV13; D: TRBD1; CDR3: CASTNEGPTGGGENTEAFF; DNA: TGTGCCAGCACCAACGAGGGGCCAACAGGGGGAGGCGAGAACACTGAAGCTTTCTTT
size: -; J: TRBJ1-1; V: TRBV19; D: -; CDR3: CASSSRLNTEAFF; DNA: TGTGCCAGTAGTTCGCGCTTGAACACTGAAGCTTTCTTT
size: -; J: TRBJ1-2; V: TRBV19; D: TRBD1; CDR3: CASSIRPPGQGIINMGYTF; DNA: TGTGCCAGTAGTATACGACCTCCGGGACAGGGTATCATCAACATGGGCTACACCTTC
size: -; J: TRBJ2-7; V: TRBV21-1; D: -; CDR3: CASSHLAGGPGEQYF; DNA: TGTGCCAGCAGCCACCTAGCGGGAGGGCCGGGCGAGCAGTACTTC
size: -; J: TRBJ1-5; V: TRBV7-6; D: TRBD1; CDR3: CASSSRGFNQPQHF; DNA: TGTGCCAGCAGCAGCAGGGGGTTCAATCAGCCCCAGCATTTT
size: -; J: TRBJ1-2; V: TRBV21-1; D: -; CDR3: CASSKPRTPLGYGYTF; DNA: TGTGCCAGCAGCAAACCCCGGACACCGCTGGGCTATGGCTACACCTTC
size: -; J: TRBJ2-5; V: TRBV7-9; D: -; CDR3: CASSPVPGETQYF; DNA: TGTGCCAGCAGTCCAGTACCGGGAGAGACCCAGTACTTC
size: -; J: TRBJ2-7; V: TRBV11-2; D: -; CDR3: CASSLGAGTYEQYF; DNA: TGTGCCAGCAGCTTAGGGGCGGGAACCTACGAGCAGTACTTC
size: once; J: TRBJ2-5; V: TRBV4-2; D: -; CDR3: CASSQEYISETQYF; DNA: TGTGCCAGCAGCCAAGAGTATATTTCGGAGACCCAGTACTTC
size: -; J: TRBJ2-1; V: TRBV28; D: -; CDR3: CASLQLQGGEQFF; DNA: TGTGCCAGCCTACAACTACAGGGTGGTGAGCAGTTCTTC
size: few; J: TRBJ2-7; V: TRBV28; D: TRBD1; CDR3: CASSFHQGAFRTYPLYEQYF; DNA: TGTGCCAGCAGTTTCCATCAGGGGGCGTTTCGTACCTATCCCCTCTACGAGCAGTACTTC
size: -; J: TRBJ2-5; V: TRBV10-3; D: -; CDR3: CAIKWQGGETQYF; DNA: TGTGCCATCAAGTGGCAGGGGGGAGAGACCCAGTACTTC
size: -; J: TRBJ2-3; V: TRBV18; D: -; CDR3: CASSLGLGLEGFGTDTQYF; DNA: TGTGCCAGCTCGCTCGGACTGGGATTGGAGGGATTTGGCACAGATACGCAGTATTTT
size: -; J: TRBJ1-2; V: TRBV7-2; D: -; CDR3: CASSLAANYGYTF; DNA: TGTGCCAGCAGCTTGGCGGCTAACTATGGCTACACCTTC
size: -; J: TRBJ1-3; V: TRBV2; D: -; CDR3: CASSGGGNTIYF; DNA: TGTGCCAGCTCGGGGGGTGGAAACACCATATATTTT
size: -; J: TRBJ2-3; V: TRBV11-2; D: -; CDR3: CASSAAGARIDTQYF; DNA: TGTGCCAGCAGCGCAGCAGGGGCGAGAATAGATACGCAGTATTTT
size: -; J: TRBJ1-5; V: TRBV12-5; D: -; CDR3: CASGLLGEWGQPQHF; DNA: TGTGCTAGTGGTTTGCTCGGGGAATGGGGTCAGCCCCAGCATTTT
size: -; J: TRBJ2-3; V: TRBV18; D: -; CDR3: CASSPRTTGTDTQYF; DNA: TGTGCCAGCTCACCTCGGACAACCGGCACAGATACGCAGTATTTT
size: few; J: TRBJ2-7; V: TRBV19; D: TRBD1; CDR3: CASKGTGSYEQYF; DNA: TGTGCCAGTAAGGGGACAGGGTCCTACGAGCAGTACTTC
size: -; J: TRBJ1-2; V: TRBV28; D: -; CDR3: CASRGGFNYGYTF; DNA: TGTGCCAGCAGGGGGGGGTTTAACTATGGCTACACCTTC
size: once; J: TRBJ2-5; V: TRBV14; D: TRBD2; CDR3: CASSQGRWTSGNQETQYF; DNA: TGTGCCAGCAGCCAAGGGCGTTGGACTAGCGGTAACCAAGAGACCCAGTACTTC
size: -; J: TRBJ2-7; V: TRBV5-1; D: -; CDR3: CASSKLVTGSYEQYF; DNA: TGCGCCAGCAGCAAATTGGTTACAGGGTCGTACGAGCAGTACTTC
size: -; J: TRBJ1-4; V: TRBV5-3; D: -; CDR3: CARSLLPYRAANEKLFF; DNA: TGTGCCAGAAGCCTCCTTCCTTACAGGGCTGCTAATGAAAAACTGTTTTTT
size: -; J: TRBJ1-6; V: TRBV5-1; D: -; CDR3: CASSPGLVYNSPLHF; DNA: TGCGCCAGCAGCCCAGGGTTGGTCTATAATTCACCCCTCCACTTT
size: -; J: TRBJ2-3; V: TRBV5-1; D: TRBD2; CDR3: CASSLGLAGGPSSTDTQYF; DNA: TGCGCCAGCAGCTTGGGACTAGCGGGGGGACCTTCTAGCACAGATACGCAGTATTTT
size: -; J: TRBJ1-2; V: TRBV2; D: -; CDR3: CASTGAGYGYTF; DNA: TGTGCCTCCACTGGGGCAGGCTATGGCTACACCTTC
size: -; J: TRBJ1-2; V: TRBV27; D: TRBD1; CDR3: CASSTTGQGNYGYTF; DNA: TGTGCCAGCAGTACAACGGGACAGGGAAACTATGGCTACACCTTC
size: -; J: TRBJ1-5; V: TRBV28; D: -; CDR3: CASSSDNINQPQHF; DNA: TGTGCCAGCAGTTCTGACAACATCAATCAGCCCCAGCATTTT
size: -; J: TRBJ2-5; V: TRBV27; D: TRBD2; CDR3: CASSLGTTGETQYF; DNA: TGTGCCAGCAGTTTAGGGACTACTGGAGAGACCCAGTACTTC
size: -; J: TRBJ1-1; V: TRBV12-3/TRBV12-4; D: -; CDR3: CASSLALSGAFF; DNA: TGTGCCAGCAGTTTAGCCCTGAGTGGAGCTTTCTTT
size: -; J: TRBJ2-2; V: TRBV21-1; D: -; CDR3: CASSKGGSRLDRDTGELFF; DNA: TGTGCCAGCAGCAAAGGTGGGTCCAGATTAGACAGGGACACCGGGGAGCTGTTTTTT
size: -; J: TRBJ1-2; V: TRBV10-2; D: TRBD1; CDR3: CASSRQGSDYGYTF; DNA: TGCGCCAGCAGCCGACAGGGGTCGGACTATGGCTACACCTTC
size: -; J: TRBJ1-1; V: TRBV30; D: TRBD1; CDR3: CAWTPRGDTEAFF; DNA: TGTGCCTGGACCCCCAGGGGGGACACTGAAGCTTTCTTT
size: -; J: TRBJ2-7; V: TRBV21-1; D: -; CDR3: CAQGARVIAYEQYF; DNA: TGTGCCCAAGGGGCCAGGGTAATCGCCTACGAGCAGTACTTC
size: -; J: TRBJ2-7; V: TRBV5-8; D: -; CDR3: CASSSRVKSSYEQYF; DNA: TGTGCCAGCAGCTCCCGGGTGAAGAGCTCCTACGAGCAGTACTTC
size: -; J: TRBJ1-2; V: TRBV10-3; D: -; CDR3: CAISDRGRNYGYTF; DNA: TGTGCCATCAGTGACAGGGGTAGGAACTATGGCTACACCTTC